Shown below are 11 T cell receptor beta chains from a single sample sequenced in a study of monozygotic twins with inflammatory bowel disease. TCRdb re-called the 5' RACE reads and shows each CDR3 protein once, DNA omitted. The sample holds some 450,000 distinct CDR3 sequences. The sequencing sample was made of blood. The receptor source for this set is a human donor with ulcerative colitis or Crohn's disease, or a healthy co-twin of an affected twin (not recorded which).

The gene calls are TRBV7-9 and TRBJ2-2; TCRdb proposes TRBD2, but this gene call is untestable without DNA. Per germline, CDR1 SEHNR and CDR2 FQNEAQ (reference sequence). The CDR3 loop spans 17 amino acids. The CDR3 sequence is CASSFPRGGTFTGELFF.

The chain uses TRBV10-3 and TRBJ2-1; the TCRdb D gene call, TRBD2, has no DNA to confirm it. CDR3 length: 13 amino acids. Germline V gene sequence: CDR1 ENHRY, CDR2 SYGVKD. The CDR3 reads CAMTSGLYNEQFF.

This chain uses TRBV5-4 with TRBJ1-4; TCRdb designates TRBD1, a call that cannot be tested without DNA. Germline lookup yields CDR1 SGHNT and CDR2 YYREEE (reference sequence). The CDR3 runs to 14 residues. CDR3 residues: CASSHGTGNEKLFF.

This sequence joins TRBV30 and TRBJ2-3; the D call of TRBD1 rests on TCRdb alone, since no DNA is present to check it. The CDR3 runs to 14 residues. Germline V gives CDR1 GTSNPN, CDR2 SVGIG (reference sequence). CDR3 residues: CAWSVQGLTDTQYF.

The V call is TRBV5-6, the J call TRBJ2-1. The CDR3 covers 12 residues. CDR1 is SGHDT, CDR2 YYEEEE, per germline. The CDR3 here is CASGLVNNEQFF.

J is TRBJ1-1 and V is TRBV5-8; there is no DNA to check the TCRdb D call of TRBD1. The CDR3 sequence is 13 residues long. Germline lookup yields CDR1 SGHTS and CDR2 YDEGEE. CDR3: CASSVDRRTEAFF.

The chain employs TRBV4-1 and TRBJ1-5; TCRdb's D gene call, TRBD1, goes unchecked for lack of DNA. Germline assignment: CDR1 MGHRA and CDR2 YSYEKL. CDR3 length: 16 amino acids. CDR3 protein: CASSQEGGQVNQPQHF.

The chain has TRBV7-6 and TRBJ1-1. Looked up from germline, CDR1 is SGHVS and CDR2 is FNYEAQ. The CDR3 has 14 amino acids. This chain's CDR3 is CASSSASLGTEAFF.

This chain joins TRBV5-1 and TRBJ2-1. The CDR3 spans 13 residues. Germline-derived CDR1 and CDR2 are SGHRS and YFSETQ. The CDR3 protein is CASSPIGGNEQFF.

The chain joins TRBV12-5 to TRBJ1-1. The CDR3 is 11 amino acids. Germline assignment: CDR1 LGHNT and CDR2 FRNRAP. The CDR3: CASGLGTEAFF. Full variable domain (outside the CDR3, taken from reference TRBV12-5 and TRBJ1-1): DARVTQTPRHKVTEMGQEVTMRCQPILGHNTVFWYRQTMMQGLELLAYFRNRAPLDDSGMPKDRFSAEMPDATLATLKIQPSEPRDSAVYFCASGLGTEAFFGQGTRLTVV.

The V call is TRBV18, the J call TRBJ1-4. The germline V gene has CDR1 KGHSH and CDR2 LQKENI. CDR3 length: 15 amino acids. The CDR3 is CASSPPSATNEKLFF.